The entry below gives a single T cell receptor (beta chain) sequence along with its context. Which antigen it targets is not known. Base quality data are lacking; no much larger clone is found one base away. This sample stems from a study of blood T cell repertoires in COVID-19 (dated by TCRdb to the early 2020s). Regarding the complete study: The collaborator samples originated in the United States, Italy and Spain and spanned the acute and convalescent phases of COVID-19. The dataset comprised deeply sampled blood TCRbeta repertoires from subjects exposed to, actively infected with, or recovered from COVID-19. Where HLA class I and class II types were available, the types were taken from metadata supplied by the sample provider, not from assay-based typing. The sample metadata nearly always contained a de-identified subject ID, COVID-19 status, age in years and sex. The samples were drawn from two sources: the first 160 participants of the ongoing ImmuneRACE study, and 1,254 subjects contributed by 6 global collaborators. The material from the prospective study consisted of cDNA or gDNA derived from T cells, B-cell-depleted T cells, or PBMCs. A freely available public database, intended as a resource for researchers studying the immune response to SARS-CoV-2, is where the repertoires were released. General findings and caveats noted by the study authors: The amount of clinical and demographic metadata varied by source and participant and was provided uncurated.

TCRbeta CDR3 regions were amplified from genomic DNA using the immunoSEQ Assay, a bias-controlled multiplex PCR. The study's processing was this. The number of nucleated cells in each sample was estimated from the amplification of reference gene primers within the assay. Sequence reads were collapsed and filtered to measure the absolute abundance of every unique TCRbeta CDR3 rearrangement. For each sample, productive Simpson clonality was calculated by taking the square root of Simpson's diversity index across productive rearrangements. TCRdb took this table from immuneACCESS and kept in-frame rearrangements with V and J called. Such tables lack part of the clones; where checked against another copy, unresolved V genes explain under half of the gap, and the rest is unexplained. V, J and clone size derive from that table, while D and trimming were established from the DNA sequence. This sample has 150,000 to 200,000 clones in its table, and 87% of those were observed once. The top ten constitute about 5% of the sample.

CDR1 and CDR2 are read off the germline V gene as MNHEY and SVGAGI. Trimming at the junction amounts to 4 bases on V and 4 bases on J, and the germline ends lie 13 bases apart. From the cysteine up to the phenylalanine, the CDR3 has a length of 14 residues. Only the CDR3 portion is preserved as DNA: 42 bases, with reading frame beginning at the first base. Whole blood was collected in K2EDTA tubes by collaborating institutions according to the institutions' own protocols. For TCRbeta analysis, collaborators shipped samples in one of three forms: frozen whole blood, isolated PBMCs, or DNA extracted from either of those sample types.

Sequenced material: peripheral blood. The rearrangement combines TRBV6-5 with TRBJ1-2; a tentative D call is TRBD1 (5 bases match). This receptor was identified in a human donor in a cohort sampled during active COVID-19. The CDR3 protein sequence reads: CASSLQEGGYGYTF. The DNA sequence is TGTGCCAGCAGTTTACAGGAGGGCGGCTATGGCTACACCTTC.